The entry below describes one T cell receptor beta chain. Its antigen remains unidentified. The input was around 0.5 ug total RNA; TCR beta cDNA was made from it with a constant-region primer. The TCR beta library was amplified through three nested multiplex PCR rounds in a modified ARM-PCR procedure. Forward primers for TRBV1-TRBV30 and a C-beta reverse primer served the first two PCR rounds, at about 9 cycles each. MiXCR, run by TCRdb on the multiplex PCR reads, gives a single entry per CDR3 protein. Of about 84,000 distinct CDR3 sequences detected, 65% to 80% appear once; the ten largest clones hold approximately 19%. This entry belongs to a study of tumor-infiltrating lymphocytes in primary liver carcinoma. Study-wide findings and caveats: Significantly larger top-250-clone fractions were found in tumors than in blood (p = 0.039).

This CDR3 comprises 17 residues. Per the germline V gene, CDR1 is MNHEY and CDR2 is SVGAGI. The V gene lost 7 bases and the J gene lost 4 bases, with 20 bases spanning the gap. Joint extraction of RNA and DNA used roughly 19-32 mg of bulk tissue that was unsorted. Sequencing was performed on liver tumor tissue from sampling region 1. This sample's subset: tumor region T1, superior pole. The rearrangement links TRBV6-5 to TRBJ1-6, with TRBD1 as a possible D gene (6 bases). This sequence originates from a middle-aged man with primary liver carcinoma and hepatitis B virus infection. In nucleotides, the CDR3 is TGTGCCAGCAATCCCATACATGGGACATTATATAATTCACCCCTCCACTTT. It yields the protein CASNPIHGTLYNSPLHF.